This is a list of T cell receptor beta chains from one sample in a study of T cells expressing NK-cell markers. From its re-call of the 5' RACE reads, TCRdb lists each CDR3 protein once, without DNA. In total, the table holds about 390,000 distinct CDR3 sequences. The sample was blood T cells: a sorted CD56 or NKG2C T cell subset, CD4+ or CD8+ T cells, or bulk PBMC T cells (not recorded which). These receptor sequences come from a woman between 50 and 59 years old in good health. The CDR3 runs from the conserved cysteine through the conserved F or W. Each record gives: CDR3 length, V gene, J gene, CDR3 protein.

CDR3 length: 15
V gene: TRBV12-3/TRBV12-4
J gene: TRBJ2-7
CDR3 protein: CASRRTSGSSYEQYF

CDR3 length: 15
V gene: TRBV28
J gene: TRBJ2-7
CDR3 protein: CASSLGRAGIYEQYF

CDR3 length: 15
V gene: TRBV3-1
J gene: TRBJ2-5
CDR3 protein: CASSQEGGHGETQYF

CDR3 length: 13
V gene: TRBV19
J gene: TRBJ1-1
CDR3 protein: CASQWRNSLEAFF

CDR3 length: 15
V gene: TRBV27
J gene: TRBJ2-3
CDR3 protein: CASSPGPPGTDTQYF

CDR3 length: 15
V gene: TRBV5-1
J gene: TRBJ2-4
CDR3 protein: CASSLAVGAKNIQYF

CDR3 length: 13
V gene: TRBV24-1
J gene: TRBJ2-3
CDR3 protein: CATSDPRLDTQYF

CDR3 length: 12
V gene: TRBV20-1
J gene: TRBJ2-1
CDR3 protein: CSARKTYNEQFF

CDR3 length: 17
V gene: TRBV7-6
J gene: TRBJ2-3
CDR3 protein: CASSLEAGGGSTDTQYF

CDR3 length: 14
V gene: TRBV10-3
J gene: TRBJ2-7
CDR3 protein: CATGGTSGDYEQYF

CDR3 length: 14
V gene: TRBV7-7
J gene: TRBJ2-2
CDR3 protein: CASSQGLATGELFF

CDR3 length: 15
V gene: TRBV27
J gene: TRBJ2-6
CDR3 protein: CASSSREAGANVLTF

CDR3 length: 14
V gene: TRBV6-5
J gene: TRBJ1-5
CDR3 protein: CASRDARGNQPQHF

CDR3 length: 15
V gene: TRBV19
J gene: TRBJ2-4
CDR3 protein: CASSIGTGGANIQYF

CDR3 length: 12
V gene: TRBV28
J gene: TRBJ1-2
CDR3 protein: CASSLEQGGYTF

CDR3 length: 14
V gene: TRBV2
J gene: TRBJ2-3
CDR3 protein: CASSFGIGTDTQYF

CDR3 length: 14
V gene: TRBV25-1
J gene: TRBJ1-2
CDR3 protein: CASSPDTEIYGYTF

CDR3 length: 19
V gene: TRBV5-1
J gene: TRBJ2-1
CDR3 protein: CASSLLAGGSGVVHNEQFF

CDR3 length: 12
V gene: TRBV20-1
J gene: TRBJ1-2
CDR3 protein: CSATGLQGGYTF

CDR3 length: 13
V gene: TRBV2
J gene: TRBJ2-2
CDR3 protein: CASMREWTGELFF

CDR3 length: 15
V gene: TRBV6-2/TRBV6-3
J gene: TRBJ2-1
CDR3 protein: CASYRSGGSYNEQFF

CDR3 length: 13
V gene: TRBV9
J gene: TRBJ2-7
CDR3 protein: CASSVGPLVEQYF

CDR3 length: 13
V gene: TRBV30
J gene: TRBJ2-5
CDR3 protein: CASEFRGGETQYF

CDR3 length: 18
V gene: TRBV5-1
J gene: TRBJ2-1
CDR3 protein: CASSLGLLAGGRYNEQFF

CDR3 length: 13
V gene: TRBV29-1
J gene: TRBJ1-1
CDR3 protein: CSAPDQKRGEAFF

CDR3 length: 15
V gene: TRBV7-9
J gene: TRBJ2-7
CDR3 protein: CASSPQPGLVNEQYF

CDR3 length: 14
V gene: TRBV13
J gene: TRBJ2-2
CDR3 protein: CASNRPSRAGELFF

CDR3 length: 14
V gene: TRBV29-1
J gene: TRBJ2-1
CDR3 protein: CSVLLAGAYNEQFF